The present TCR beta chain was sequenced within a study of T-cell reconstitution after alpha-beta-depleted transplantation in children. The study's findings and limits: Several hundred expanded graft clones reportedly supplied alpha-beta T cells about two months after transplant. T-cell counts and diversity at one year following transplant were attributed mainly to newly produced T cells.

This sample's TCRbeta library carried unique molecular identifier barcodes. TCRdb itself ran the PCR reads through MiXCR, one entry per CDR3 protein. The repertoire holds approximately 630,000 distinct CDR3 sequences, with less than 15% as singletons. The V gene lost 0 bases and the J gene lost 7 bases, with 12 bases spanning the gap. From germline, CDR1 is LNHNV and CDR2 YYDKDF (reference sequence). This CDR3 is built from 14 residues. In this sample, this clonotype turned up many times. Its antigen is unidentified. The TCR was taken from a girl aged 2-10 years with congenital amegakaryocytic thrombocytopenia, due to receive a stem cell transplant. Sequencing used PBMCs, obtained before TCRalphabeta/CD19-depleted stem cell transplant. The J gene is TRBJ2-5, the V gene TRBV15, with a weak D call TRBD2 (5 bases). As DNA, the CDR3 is TGTGCCACCAGCAGAGATCAATTTGAGGGGACCCAGTACTTC. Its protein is CATSRDQFEGTQYF. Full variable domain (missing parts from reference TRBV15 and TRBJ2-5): DAMVIQNPRYQVTQFGKPVTLSCSQTLNHNVMYWYQQKSSQAPKLLFHYYDKDFNNEADTPDNFQSRRPNTSFCFLDIRSPGLGDTAMYLCATSRDQFEGTQYFGPGTRLLVL.